These T cell receptor beta chains were read from a single sample in a study of blood T cell repertoires in COVID-19. The method was immunoSEQ multiplex PCR; TCRdb's version includes in-frame clones alone and lacks a portion of them. The table records 150,000 to 200,000 clones, 86% of them present only once. Specimen: peripheral blood. These receptors all come from a woman in her sixties or seventies with COVID-19, enrolled during active disease. Each CDR3 is given with its conserved first and last residue. A D gene is named only where the DNA matches it firmly. Clone size is not always given. Where it is, it says once, few, many or a class for expanded clones.

j_call d_call v_call clone_size cdr3_aa cdr3_nt
TRBJ2-5 NA TRBV11-3 NA CASSLRVLRGETQYF TGTGCCAGCAGCTTACGGGTCCTCCGGGGGGAGACCCAGTACTTC
TRBJ1-2 NA TRBV7-9 NA CASSAGGFYGYTF TGTGCCAGCAGCGCGGGGGGGTTTTATGGCTACACCTTC
TRBJ2-5 NA TRBV6-2/TRBV6-3 NA CASSSRTSPGETQYF TGTGCCAGCAGTTCCAGGACATCCCCCGGCGAGACCCAGTACTTC
TRBJ2-5 NA TRBV11-3 NA CASSLLDRPGAQYF TGTGCCAGCAGCTTACTCGACCGTCCGGGGGCCCAGTACTTC
TRBJ2-1 NA TRBV6-1 NA CASSERETGFYNEQFF TGTGCCAGCAGTGAACGGGAAACGGGGTTCTACAATGAGCAGTTCTTC
TRBJ2-3 TRBD2 TRBV15 NA CATSSPTSGGTDTQYF TGTGCCACCAGCAGTCCGACTAGCGGTGGGACAGATACGCAGTATTTT
TRBJ2-1 TRBD1 TRBV9 NA CASSPITGVNEQFF TGTGCCAGCAGCCCAATCACAGGGGTCAATGAGCAGTTCTTC
TRBJ2-7 NA TRBV5-1 NA CASSNIAKQYF TGCGCCAGCAGCAATATAGCCAAGCAGTACTTC
TRBJ2-1 NA TRBV2 few CASSPGRTDRASSYNEQFF TGTGCCAGCAGTCCCGGTAGGACAGACCGAGCTTCCTCCTACAATGAGCAGTTCTTC
TRBJ2-1 TRBD2 TRBV7-2 NA CASSLGLAGWEQFF TGTGCCAGCAGCCTCGGACTAGCGGGATGGGAGCAGTTCTTC
TRBJ1-4 TRBD1 TRBV5-4 few CASSTDRGLEKLFF TGTGCCAGCAGCACAGACAGGGGGCTTGAAAAACTGTTTTTT
TRBJ1-2 TRBD1 TRBV19 NA CASSYGTANYGYTF TGTGCCAGTAGTTATGGGACAGCTAACTATGGCTACACCTTC
TRBJ2-7 TRBD2 TRBV4-1 few CASSHPSGLYEQYF TGCGCCAGCAGCCATCCTAGCGGGTTGTACGAGCAGTACTTC
TRBJ2-5 TRBD1 TRBV24-1 NA CATSDLGQGKETQYF TGTGCCACCAGTGATCTAGGACAGGGTAAGGAGACCCAGTACTTC
TRBJ1-4 NA TRBV23-1 NA CASTPSIGGSEKLFF TGCGCCAGCACCCCCTCAATAGGGGGAAGTGAAAAACTGTTTTTT
TRBJ1-5 NA TRBV6-5 NA CASTWTGNSNQPQHF TGTGCCAGCACATGGACGGGAAATAGCAATCAGCCCCAGCATTTT
TRBJ1-1 NA TRBV28 once CASSWGENTEAFF TGTGCCAGCAGTTGGGGCGAGAACACTGAAGCTTTCTTT
TRBJ2-2 TRBD2 TRBV7-9 once CASVGPSGYTGELFF TGTGCCTCGGTTGGTCCTAGCGGTTACACCGGGGAGCTGTTTTTT
TRBJ2-6 NA TRBV29-1 NA CSASGGTAGANVLTF TGCAGCGCCTCCGGAGGGACGGCTGGGGCCAACGTCCTGACTTTC
TRBJ2-5 NA TRBV7-2 NA CASSLSARGETQYF TGTGCCAGCAGCTTATCGGCCCGGGGAGAGACCCAGTACTTC
TRBJ1-1 NA TRBV18 NA CASSDSRAFF TGTGCCAGTTCGGACAGTCGGGCTTTCTTT
TRBJ1-2 TRBD1 TRBV25-1 NA CASSPRTGFYGYTF TGTGCCAGCAGTCCTAGGACAGGGTTCTATGGCTACACCTTC
TRBJ2-7 NA TRBV28 few CASSLVGSEQYF TGTGCCAGCAGTTTAGTGGGGAGCGAGCAGTACTTC